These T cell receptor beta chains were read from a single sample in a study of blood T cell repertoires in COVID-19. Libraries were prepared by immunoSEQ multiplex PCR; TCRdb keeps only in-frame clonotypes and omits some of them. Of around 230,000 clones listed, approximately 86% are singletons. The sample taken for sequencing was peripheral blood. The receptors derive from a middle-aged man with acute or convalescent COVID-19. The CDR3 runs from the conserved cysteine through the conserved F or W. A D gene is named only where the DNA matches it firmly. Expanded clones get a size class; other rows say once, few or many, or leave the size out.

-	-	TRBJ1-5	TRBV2	TGTGCCAGCAGGAAAGGGGAGGGGAATCAGCCCCAGCATTTT	CASRKGEGNQPQHF
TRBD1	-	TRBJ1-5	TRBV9	TGTGCCAGCAGGGGGACAGTTAGCAATCAGCCCCAGCATTTT	CASRGTVSNQPQHF
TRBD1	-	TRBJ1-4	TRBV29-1	TGCAGCGTTGGACAGGGGGCAGGGGCTAATGAAAAACTGTTTTTT	CSVGQGAGANEKLFF
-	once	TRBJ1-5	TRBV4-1	TGCGCCAGCAGCCACGACTTGAATCAGCCCCAGCATTTT	CASSHDLNQPQHF
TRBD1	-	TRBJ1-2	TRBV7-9	TGTGCCAGCAGCTCCGGGACAGGAGCAATCGGGGGCTACACCTTC	CASSSGTGAIGGYTF
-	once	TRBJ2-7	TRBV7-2	TGTGCCAGCAGCTTAGGCCTTACTGGGGAAAGCGGGCAGTACTTC	CASSLGLTGESGQYF
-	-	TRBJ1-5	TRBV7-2	TGTGCCAGCAGCTTAGGTAACGCAGGGCTTAATCAGCCCCAGCATTTT	CASSLGNAGLNQPQHF
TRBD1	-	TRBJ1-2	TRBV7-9	TGTGCCAGCAGCTTATTGGGGACAGGCCCCTATGGCTACACCTTC	CASSLLGTGPYGYTF
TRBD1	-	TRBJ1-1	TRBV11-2	TGTGCCAGCAGCTTAATGGACAGGGCCGCTGGGACTGAAGCTTTCTTT	CASSLMDRAAGTEAFF
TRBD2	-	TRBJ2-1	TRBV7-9	TGTGCCAGCAGCTTAAGTACTAGCGGGGGGTACAATGAGCAGTTCTTC	CASSLSTSGGYNEQFF
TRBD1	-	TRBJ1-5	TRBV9	TGTGCCAGCAGCGGGACAGGGGGCAATCAGCCCCAGCATTTT	CASSGTGGNQPQHF
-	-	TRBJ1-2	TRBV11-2	TGTGCCAGCAGCACCCGACACTCGGCTGACTATGGCTACACCTTC	CASSTRHSADYGYTF
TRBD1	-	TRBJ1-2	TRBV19	TGTGCCAGTAGTAGTCCGTGGGGACAGGGACAAAGCTATGGCTACACCTTC	CASSSPWGQGQSYGYTF
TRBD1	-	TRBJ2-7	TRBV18	TGTGCCAGCTCACCACCTAACAGGGGGGAATACGAGCAGTACTTC	CASSPPNRGEYEQYF
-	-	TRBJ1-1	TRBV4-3	TGCGCCAGCAGCCAAGATCAGGGCCGGAACACTGAAGCTTTCTTT	CASSQDQGRNTEAFF